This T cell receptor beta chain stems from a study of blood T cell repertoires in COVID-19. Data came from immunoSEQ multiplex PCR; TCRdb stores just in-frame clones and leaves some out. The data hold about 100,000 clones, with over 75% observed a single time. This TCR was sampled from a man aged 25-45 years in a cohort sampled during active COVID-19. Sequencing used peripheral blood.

The CDR3 DNA reads TGCGCCAGCAGCCAAGATAGGACAAGGGCTTTCTTT. This translates into CASSQDRTRAFF. This chain connects TRBV4-3 to TRBJ1-1, with a tentative D call TRBD1 (5 bases). Germline assignment: CDR1 LGHNA and CDR2 YSLEER. Trimming removed 0 bases at V and 11 bases at J, with 10 bases between. The CDR3 is made up of 12 amino acids.